This TCR beta chain was recovered during a study of cytotoxic CD8 clonotypes in ibrutinib-treated CLL. Study-wide results and limits: Sampling times differed between sustained-remission and progressing patients. Clonality climbed at ibrutinib response, then dropped toward baseline at progression.

Library input was about 2.2 micrograms of DNA from cryopreserved PBMCs. The V end lost 0 bases, the J end lost 5 bases, and 11 bases lay between the germline ends. The CDR3 runs to 14 residues. Germline-derived CDR1 and CDR2 are SGDLS and YYNGEE. Sequencing used immunoSEQ multiplex PCR; TCRdb keeps in-frame clones, though not all of them. Of fewer than 35,000 clones in the sample, almost 70% were seen once. This clone was seen only once. Its target is not known. The sequence was collected from a human donor with chronic lymphocytic leukemia. This specimen consisted of PBMCs, obtained before ibrutinib treatment. The genes are TRBV9 and TRBJ2-5, with no clear D. CDR3 in DNA: TGTGCCAGCAGCGTAGAGAGCTGGTCGGAGACCCAGTACTTC. Its translation is CASSVESWSETQYF.